This T cell receptor beta chain was captured by sequencing in a study of a mutant IDH1 vaccine in newly diagnosed glioma. Study overall: Every participant had undergone radiotherapy, temozolomide, or both before, and most underwent both.

V lost 7 bases to trimming and J lost 0 bases, with 16 bases between them. CDR1 is SGHRS, CDR2 YFSETQ, per germline. The CDR3 is 15 amino acids. About this clone: What it binds is not known.

Time point noted: week 35, safety follow-up. A 20-mer mutant IDH1 peptide at 300 ug was injected subcutaneously with topical imiquimod. Vaccination of patients was performed eight times, in weeks 1, 3, 5, 7, 11, 15, 19 and 23. The table came from immunoSEQ multiplex PCR; TCRdb's copy has only in-frame clones and leaves some out. The table shows some 42,000 clones, with 83% occurring only once. The chain couples TRBV5-1 to TRBJ1-1, with D uncertain. This receptor was obtained from a woman aged 50 to 65 with glioma. Sequencing used PBMCs, obtained from a glioma patient whose treatment included an IDH1 peptide vaccine. The CDR3 here is CASEKEGVLNTEAFF. The CDR3 DNA is TGCGCCAGCGAGAAGGAAGGAGTCCTGAACACTGAAGCTTTCTTT.